The clone carrying this T cell receptor beta chain was picked up many times. Its antigen is currently unknown. This record belongs to a study of T cells after yellow fever vaccination. Whole-study results and caveats: Subsequent to the booster, the majority of primary-vaccination clones reappeared (roughly 95% CD4, 80% to 90% CD8). Contamination by abundant bulk-population clonotypes could be present in FACS-sorted repertoires.

Each CDR3 protein gets one entry after TCRdb re-called the 5' RACE reads with MiXCR. This table holds approximately 330,000 distinct CDR3 sequences, over 4% found once. Unmatched junction bases numbered 5, after V lost 4 bases and J lost 0 bases. CDR3 length: 15 amino acids. Germline values: CDR1 LGHDT, CDR2 YNNKEL (reference sequence). The V gene is TRBV3-1, the J gene TRBJ2-7, with TRBD2 matching over 8 bases. This sequence was found in a man aged 18 to 29 who received the YFV17D yellow fever vaccine. The input for sequencing was PBMCs, taken 5 days after the yellow fever booster vaccination. In nucleotides, the CDR3 is TGTGCCAGCAGCCTTGGACTAGCCACCTCCTACGAGCAGTACTTC. It encodes CASSLGLATSYEQYF.